This TCR beta chain was identified during a study of molecular identifiers for immune sequencing clone quantification. Study as a whole: Replicates partitioned RNA from approximately 20,000 or 98,000 naive CD8 cells into five parts, sequencing four.

Naive CD8 T cells were FACS-sorted by CD8+CD4-CCR7+CD45RA+ markers. Findings of the study overall: Clones above 20 RNA copies contained over 97% of effector molecules but under 1% of naive ones.

The authors built bulk TCR libraries by previously described methods with listed TCR primers. TCRdb independently ran MiXCR on the PCR reads; one entry per CDR3 protein. The data hold a few hundred thousand distinct CDR3 sequences, with around a fifth observed a single time. The sample holds a few counts of this clonotype. What it recognizes is unknown. The CDR3 sequence is 13 residues long. CDR1 and CDR2 (germline): MNHEY, SVGEGT. The V segment lost 10 bases and the J segment 3 bases; nucleotides outside the gene matches: 9. The chain couples TRBV6-2 or TRBV6-3 to TRBJ2-7, with TRBD1 matching over 7 bases. Sequencing used naive CD8+ T cells from blood, with Jurkat cell RNA spiked in. Subset in this sample: FACS-sorted CD8+CD4-CCR7+CD45RA+ naive T cells. The receptor's source is a human donor in good health. Some libraries in this study had Jurkat cell RNA spiked in. CDR3 coding DNA: TGTGCCACCGAGGGGACAGTGGACTACGAGCAGTACTTC. Translating gives CATEGTVDYEQYF.